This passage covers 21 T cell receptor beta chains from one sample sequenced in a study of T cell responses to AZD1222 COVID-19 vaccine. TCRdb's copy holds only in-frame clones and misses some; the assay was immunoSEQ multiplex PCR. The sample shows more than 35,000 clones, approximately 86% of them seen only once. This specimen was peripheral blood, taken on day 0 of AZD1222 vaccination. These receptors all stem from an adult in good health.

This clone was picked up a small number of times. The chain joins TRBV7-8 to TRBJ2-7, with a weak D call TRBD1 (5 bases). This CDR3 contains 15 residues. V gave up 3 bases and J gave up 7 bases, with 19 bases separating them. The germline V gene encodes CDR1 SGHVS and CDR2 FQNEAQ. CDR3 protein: CASSLAPGSLWEQYF. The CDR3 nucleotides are TGTGCCAGCAGCTTGGCGCCAGGGTCGCTGTGGGAGCAGTACTTC.

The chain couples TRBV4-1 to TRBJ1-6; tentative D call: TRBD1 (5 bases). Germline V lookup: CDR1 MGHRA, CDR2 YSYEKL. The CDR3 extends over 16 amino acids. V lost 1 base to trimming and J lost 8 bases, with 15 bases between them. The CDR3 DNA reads TGCGCCAGCAGCCAAGCTAGGAGAGGGGCGTATTCACCCCTCCACTTT. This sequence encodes CASSQARRGAYSPLHF.

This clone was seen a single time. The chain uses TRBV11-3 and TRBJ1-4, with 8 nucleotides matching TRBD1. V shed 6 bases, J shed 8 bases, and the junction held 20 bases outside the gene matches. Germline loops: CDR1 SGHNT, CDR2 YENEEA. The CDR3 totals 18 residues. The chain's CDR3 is CASSPRGPTGELGEKLFF. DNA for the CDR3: TGTGCCAGCAGTCCCAGGGGGCCGACAGGGGAGCTGGGGGAAAAACTGTTTTTT.

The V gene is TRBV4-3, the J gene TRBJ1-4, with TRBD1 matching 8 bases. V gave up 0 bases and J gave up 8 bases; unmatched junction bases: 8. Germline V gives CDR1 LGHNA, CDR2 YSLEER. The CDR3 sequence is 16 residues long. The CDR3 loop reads CASSQDLRRQGEKLFF. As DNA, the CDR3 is TGCGCCAGCAGCCAAGATCTAAGGAGACAGGGGGAAAAACTGTTTTTT.

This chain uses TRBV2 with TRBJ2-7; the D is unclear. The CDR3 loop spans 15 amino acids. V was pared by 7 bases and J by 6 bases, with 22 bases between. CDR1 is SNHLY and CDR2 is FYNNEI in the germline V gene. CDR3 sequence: CASTPSRSIVSEQYF. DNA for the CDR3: TGTGCCAGCACCCCGTCTCGGAGTATCGTCTCCGAGCAGTACTTC.

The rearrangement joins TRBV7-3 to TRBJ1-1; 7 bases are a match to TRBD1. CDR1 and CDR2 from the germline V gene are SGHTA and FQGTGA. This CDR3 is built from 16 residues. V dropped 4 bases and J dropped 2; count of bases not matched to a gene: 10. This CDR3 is CASSSYRGQVNTEAFF. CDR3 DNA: TGTGCCAGCAGCTCTTACAGGGGTCAGGTAAACACTGAAGCTTTCTTT.

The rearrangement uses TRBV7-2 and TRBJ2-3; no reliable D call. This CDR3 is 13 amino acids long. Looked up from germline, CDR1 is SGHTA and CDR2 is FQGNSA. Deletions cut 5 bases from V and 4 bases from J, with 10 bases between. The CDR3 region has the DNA TGTGCCAGCAGCGCCGGACGGGCAGATACGCAGTATTTT. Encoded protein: CASSAGRADTQYF.

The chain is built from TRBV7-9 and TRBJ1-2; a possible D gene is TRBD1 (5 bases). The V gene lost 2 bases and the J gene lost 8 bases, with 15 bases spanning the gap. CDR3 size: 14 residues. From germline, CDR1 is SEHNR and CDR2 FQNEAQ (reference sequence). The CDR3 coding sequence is TGTGCCAGCAGCTTATTTCTAGGGCAGGGCGGCTACACCTTC. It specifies CASSLFLGQGGYTF.

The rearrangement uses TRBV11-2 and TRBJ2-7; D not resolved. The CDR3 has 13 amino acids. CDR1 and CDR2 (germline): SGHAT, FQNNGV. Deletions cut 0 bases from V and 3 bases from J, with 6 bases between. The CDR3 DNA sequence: TGTGCCAGCAGCTTAGAGGTTGGCTACGAGCAGTACTTC. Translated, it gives CASSLEVGYEQYF.

The CDR3 DNA is TGCGCCAGCAGTGATGACAGGGCCAGCAATCAGCCCCAGCATTTT. This gives the protein CASSDDRASNQPQHF. V is TRBV10-2 and J is TRBJ1-5; 7 bases agree with TRBD1. V lost 3 bases and J lost 1; bases outside the gene matches: 3. Germline assignment: CDR1 WSHSY and CDR2 SAAADI. The CDR3 loop spans 15 amino acids.

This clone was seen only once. CDR3 DNA: TGTGCCAGTAGTATAGGACGACGCTCCACTGAAGCTTTCTTT. Translating it yields CASSIGRRSTEAFF. The chain links TRBV19 to TRBJ1-1; D unresolved. The CDR3 is made up of 14 amino acids. CDR1 and CDR2 from the germline V gene are LNHDA and SQIVND (reference sequence). V was trimmed by 1 base and J by 4 bases, leaving 10 bases between them.

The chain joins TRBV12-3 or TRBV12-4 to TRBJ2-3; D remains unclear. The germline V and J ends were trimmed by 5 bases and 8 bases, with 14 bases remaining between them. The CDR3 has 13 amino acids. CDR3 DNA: TGTGCCAGCAGTCCCTCCGTGTTCGCTACGCAGTATTTT. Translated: CASSPSVFATQYF.

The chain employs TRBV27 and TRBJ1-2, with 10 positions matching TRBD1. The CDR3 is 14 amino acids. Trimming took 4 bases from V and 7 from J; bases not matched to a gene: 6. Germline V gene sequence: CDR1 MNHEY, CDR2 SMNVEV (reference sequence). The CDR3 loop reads CASSYLRDRGGYTF. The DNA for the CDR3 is TGTGCCAGCAGTTACCTCCGGGACAGGGGTGGCTACACCTTC.

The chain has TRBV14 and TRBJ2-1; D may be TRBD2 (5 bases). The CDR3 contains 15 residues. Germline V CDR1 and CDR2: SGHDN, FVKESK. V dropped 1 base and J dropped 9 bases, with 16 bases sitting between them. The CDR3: CASSQVRATVGEQFF. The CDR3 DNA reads TGTGCCAGCAGCCAAGTGAGGGCTACCGTCGGTGAGCAGTTCTTC.

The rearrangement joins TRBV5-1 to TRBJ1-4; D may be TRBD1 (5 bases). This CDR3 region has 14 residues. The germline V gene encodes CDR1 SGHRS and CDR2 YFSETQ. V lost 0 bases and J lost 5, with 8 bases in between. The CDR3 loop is CASSLAGGNEKLFF. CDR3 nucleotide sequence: TGCGCCAGCAGCTTGGCCGGGGGAAATGAAAAACTGTTTTTT.

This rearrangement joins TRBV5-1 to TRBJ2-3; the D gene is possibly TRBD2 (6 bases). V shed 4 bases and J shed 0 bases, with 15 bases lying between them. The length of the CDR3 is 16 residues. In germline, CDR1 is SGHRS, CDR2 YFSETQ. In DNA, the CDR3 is TGCGCCAGCAGCCAGGAGGGGCTTCCAAGCACAGATACGCAGTATTTT. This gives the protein CASSQEGLPSTDTQYF.

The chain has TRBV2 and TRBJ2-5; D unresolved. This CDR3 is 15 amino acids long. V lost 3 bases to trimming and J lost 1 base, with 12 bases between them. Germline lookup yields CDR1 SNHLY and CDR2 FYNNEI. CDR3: CASSETLVPQETQYF. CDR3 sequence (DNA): TGTGCCAGCAGTGAGACCCTCGTCCCCCAAGAGACCCAGTACTTC.

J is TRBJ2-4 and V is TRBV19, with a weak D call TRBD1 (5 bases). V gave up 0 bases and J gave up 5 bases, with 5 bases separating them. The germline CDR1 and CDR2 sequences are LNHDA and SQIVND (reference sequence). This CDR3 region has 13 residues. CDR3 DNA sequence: TGTGCCAGTAGTATAGACAGGGAAAACATTCAGTACTTC. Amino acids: CASSIDRENIQYF.

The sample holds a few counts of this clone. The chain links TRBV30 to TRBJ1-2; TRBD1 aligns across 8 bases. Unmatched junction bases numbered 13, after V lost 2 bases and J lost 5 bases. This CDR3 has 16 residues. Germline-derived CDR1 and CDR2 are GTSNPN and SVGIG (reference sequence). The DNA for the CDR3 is TGTGCCTGGAGTCCCTTTTGGACAGGGATAGGATATGGCTACACCTTC. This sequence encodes CAWSPFWTGIGYGYTF.

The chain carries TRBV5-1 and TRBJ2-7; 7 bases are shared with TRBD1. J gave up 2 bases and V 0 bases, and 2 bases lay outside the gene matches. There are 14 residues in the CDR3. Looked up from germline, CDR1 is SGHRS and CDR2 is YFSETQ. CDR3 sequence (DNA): TGCGCCAGCAGCTTGGCCCAGGGGGCCTACGAGCAGTACTTC. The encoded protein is CASSLAQGAYEQYF. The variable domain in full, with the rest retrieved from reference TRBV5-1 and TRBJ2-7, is KAGVTQTPRYLIKTRGQQVTLSCSPISGHRSVSWYQQTPGQGLQFLFEYFSETQRNKGNFPGRFSGRQFSNSRSEMNVSTLELGDSALYLCASSLAQGAYEQYFGPGTRLTVT.

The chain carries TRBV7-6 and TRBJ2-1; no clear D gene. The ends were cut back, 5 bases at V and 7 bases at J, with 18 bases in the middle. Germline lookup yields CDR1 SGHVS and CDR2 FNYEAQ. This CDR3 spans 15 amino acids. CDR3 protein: CASSNAPSAPNEQFF. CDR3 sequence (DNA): TGTGCCAGCAGCAATGCCCCCAGCGCGCCTAATGAGCAGTTCTTC.